The clone carrying this TCR beta chain was counted a few times. Its antigen remains unidentified. The data were taken from a study of T cells in Graves' hyperthyroidism and ophthalmopathy. Overall study context: Peripheral blood was collected at initial diagnosis, before any treatment.

Amplification yielded TCR beta CDR3 regions, with RNA transcripts as the source. First-round RT-PCR of the TCR CDR3 relied on the HTBI primer set. TCRdb ran MiXCR on the multiplex PCR reads and lists one entry per CDR3 protein. This table holds about 200,000 distinct CDR3 sequences, around 17% found once. This CDR3 has 18 residues. Germline CDR1 reads MNHNS; CDR2 reads SASEGT. Trimming left V 5 bases short and J 0 bases short, with 17 bases between. Exclusion criteria comprised uncontrolled infection, other autoimmune disease, pregnancy or lactation. Fresh peripheral blood, around 9.2 ml of it, supplied the PBMCs. Study-wide points: Appearing also in blood were most of the thyroid clonotypes expanded above 0.001.

The TCR sequence derives from a woman aged 50 to 60 with Graves' hyperthyroidism. The rearrangement links TRBV6-1 to TRBJ1-6, with D perhaps matching TRBD1 (5 bases). Sequencing was done on a sample of blood. The CDR3 loop reads CASSQKGPRSSYNSPLHF. The CDR3, as DNA: TGTGCCAGCAGTCAAAAGGGACCTAGGAGCTCCTATAATTCACCCCTCCACTTT.